Detailed here is one TCR beta chain. No cognate antigen has been identified for it. No base-level quality is on record; no much larger clone is a single base apart. This entry comes from a study of cytomegalovirus exposure and HLA in healthy donors (dated by TCRdb to about 2017). For context, the study as a whole: An earlier analysis of roughly 500 of the donors reported about 290 Gb of sequence data and 100 million to 140 million unique TCR beta sequences from about 200 million T cells. An early release that covered fewer than 750 HLA-typed donors contained approximately 300 gigabases of sequencing data and tens of millions of unique TCR sequences. Of the 350 to 450 genotyped donors, 75% to 85% were placed in the genetic ancestry cluster associated with self-reported Caucasian donors. The study aimed to test whether signatures of past pathogen exposure could be identified by cataloging public T cell receptors. The T cell repertoires of 670 or so subjects were profiled by immunosequencing and related to cytomegalovirus serostatus. Along with the roughly 700-subject first cohort, a separate validation cohort of approximately 110 different subjects was used. To predict cytomegalovirus infection status, the study brought together high-throughput TCR immunosequencing, statistical association of individual TCRs with disease status, and machine learning. A later analysis re-examined previously published TCR beta repertoires from about 670 donors and added high-resolution HLA genotyping to investigate patterns of TCR occurrence. The later analysis used no new phenotypic data to find candidate immune exposures, relying instead on TCR beta sequences and their occurrence across donors. In an earlier analysis of 500 to 650 of the donors, high-throughput TCR beta sequencing was used to judge whether each TCR beta V gene segment behaved as functional or pseudogenic. Alongside the repertoire data, information on donor age, sex, ethnicity and CMV serostatus was compiled. In a later genetic analysis, genome-wide SNP genotypes for about 60% of the 666 donors were used, and that subset was treated as a discovery cohort. Every discovery cohort repertoire had been produced on one sequencing platform. HLA typing included class I and class II loci at four-digit resolution. The number of donors typed differed by locus, with roughly 629-640 for A, B, C, DRB1 and DQB1, around 500 for DQA1, 600 to 610 for DPA1, and under 490 for DPB1. A handful of DR-DQ haplotypes were handled as single units for association and clustering because linkage in the cohort was strong. Among a few hundred genotyped donors of the cohort, an average of approximately 240,000 unique TCR beta nucleotide sequences were sequenced per donor, about a sixth of them non-productive.

The cohort consisted of 666 healthy bone marrow donors. All cohort members were sampled while nominally healthy, although unrecorded immune exposures were likely present. The donor was CMV seropositive and belonged to the group of 250 to 350 seropositive cohort members. Each donor provided a peripheral blood sample, and peripheral blood mononuclear cells were used for TCR beta sequencing. The Qiagen DNeasy Blood Extraction Kit was used to extract genomic DNA from the blood cell samples. General conclusions and limits of the study: A cluster of highly shared sequence variants was judged likely to represent a technical artifact of the sequencing pipeline. The cohort was sequenced for TCR beta chains only, and without alpha or paired-chain data the features that could be detected were limited. Most TCR sequences were observed very rarely across donors, whereas some public TCRs were present in many individuals. Because counts were too low, about 18 rarely observed V segments, including chromosome 9 orphons, were excluded from the earlier analysis of 587 of the donors. Correlated functional status among segregating V segments might be attributable to linkage disequilibrium, but an unknown experimental factor could not be ruled out. Roughly uniform sequencing depth across donors was assumed in presence/absence analyses, although this assumption may not hold. In vitro tests confirmed that three of the cytomegalovirus-associated TCR beta chains recognize cytomegalovirus antigens. In a later analysis, HLA-associated TCR beta chains were found to be more clonally expanded and to have lower generation probabilities than equally common non-associated chains. Strong co-occurrence of HLA alleles, especially DR and DQ, made assigning TCR associations to individual alleles difficult. In a later analysis, TCR association rates were found to vary across HLA loci, with the most associated TCRs seen for DRB1 alleles and the fewest for HLA-C alleles. A later analysis found that most CMV-associated TCR beta chains appeared HLA-restricted, with HLA associations seemingly driven largely by CMV exposure. Compared with the 666-donor mean, donors in an Asian-associated ancestry cluster had fewer N-insertions in productive TCRs, according to a later genetic analysis. CMV serostatus was the only immune exposure information available for the cohort. Because HLA typing was missing for some donors at each locus, association tests included only the typed subset. An earlier analysis of 450 to 750 of the donors showed that most TCR beta V segments appeared in productive rearrangements either about 87% or about 30% of the time, which broadly matched IMGT annotations. A later genetic analysis associated a missense DCLRE1C variant with V-gene and J-gene trimming of TCR beta chains, and an independent cohort replicated the association. Specific HLA alleles were associated with 16,951 TCR beta sequences at a false discovery rate of 0.05 in a later analysis. The 87-base-pair reads could not distinguish some IMGT-functional V segments, including TRBV6-2 and TRBV6-3, so those segments were excluded. A further reported finding was that TCR beta sequences accurately predicted the HLA-A and HLA-B alleles for most subjects in the first cohort. According to the authors, the approach could potentially be generalized to other disease states and immunological phenotypes. The classifier was reported to diagnose cytomegalovirus status with high specificity and sensitivity in both the original cohort and the validation cohort. A later analysis reported that several top co-occurrence clusters appeared linked to parvovirus B19, influenza, CMV and Epstein-Barr virus. A total of 150 or so TCR beta chains were listed by the study as associated with cytomegalovirus.

CDR1 and CDR2 are read off the germline V gene as MNHEY and SVGAGI. The cysteine opens and the phenylalanine closes a CDR3 of 13 amino acids. The sequence is cut down to CDR3 DNA, 39 bases in frame from base 1. The germline ends are 10 bases apart after V is trimmed by 6 bases and J by 3 bases. Library preparation used the immunoSEQ multiplex PCR assay. For the multiplex PCR, a mixture combining 60 forward primers for TCR Vbeta segments and 13 reverse primers for TCR Jbeta segments was used. The CDR3 region of rearranged TCR beta genes was amplified from genomic DNA by a multiplex PCR assay. Amplified TCR beta libraries were sequenced as 87-base-pair reads on the Illumina HiSeq System. The original pipeline was this. A later analysis counted tens of millions of unique TCR beta chains across the approximately 700 repertoires, and roughly 11 million of these chains were shared by at least two donors. Raw reads were error-corrected and collapsed into unique sequences with a nearest-neighbor algorithm that merged closely related sequences to remove PCR and sequencing errors. To assign V, D and J gene segments, CDR3 sequences were aligned to IMGT reference sequences. For a sequence to be retained, a match of at least six nucleotides was required to both a V gene segment and a J gene segment. Rearrangements were called productive when the CDR3 lacked stop codons and stayed in frame with V and J; all others were non-productive. CDR3 was defined according to IMGT convention as the region running from the second conserved V-encoded cysteine to the conserved J-encoded phenylalanine. In an earlier analysis of more than 550 of the donors, sequences lacking an unambiguous match to a single V gene segment were excluded. In an earlier analysis of more than 500 of the donors, a V segment was called functional when productive rearrangements were above 56.7%, and segregating when the standard deviation between donors exceeded 5%. To diagnose cytomegalovirus status from the catalog of TCR beta chain sequences, a statistical classification framework was built. A later analysis assigned V and J genes by comparing TCR nucleotide sequences with IMGT/GENE-DB human TR gene sequences. In a later analysis, CDR3 sequences and most-parsimonious VDJ recombination scenarios were assigned using the TCRdist pipeline. A later analysis defined each TCR beta chain by its CDR3 amino acid sequence plus V-gene family, and excluded reads lacking a unique V-gene family. A later analysis removed 500 to 650 highly shared, low-generation-probability nucleotide sequences to deal with suspected cross-contamination and a sequencing artifact. For each public chain, a later analysis derived a clonal expansion index from normalized ranks of inferred template counts within each repertoire. In a later analysis, generation probabilities were computed with a VDJ recombination model fitted to out-of-frame rearrangements, and the resulting probabilities were checked against IGoR. A later analysis scored TCR-TCR, TCR-HLA and TCR-CMV co-occurrence with hypergeometric tests, applying a repertoire-size bias correction to TCR pairs. In a later analysis, false discovery rates were estimated by permuting HLA or CMV assignments 20 times. In a later analysis, co-occurring TCRs were grouped using DBSCAN, and TCRdist sequence similarity was added for clustering within HLA-allele-positive subsets. Repertoires with fewer than 30,000 or more than 120,000 public chains were left out of co-occurrence clustering, as were about 5 repertoires with anomalous nucleotide sharing. TCRdb took this table from immuneACCESS and kept in-frame rearrangements with V and J called. Such tables lack part of the clones; where checked against another copy, unresolved V genes explain under half of the gap, and the rest is unexplained. V, J and clone size derive from that table, while D and trimming were established from the DNA sequence. This sample has approximately 190,000 clones in its table, and over 80% of those were observed once. The top ten clonotypes cover more than 6% of the sample.

The sample was PBMCs. This sequence was found in a man between 40 and 49 years old in good health and CMV-seropositive. This chain joins TRBV6-5 to TRBJ2-3; 6 matching bases give a weak D call of TRBD1. Read as DNA, the sequence is TGTGCCAGCAGAGCCACAGGGACAGATACGCAGTATTTT. It translates to CASRATGTDTQYF.